This entry lists 3 T cell receptor beta chains sequenced from one sample in a study of T-cell memory formation after mild COVID-19. TCRdb re-called the 5' RACE reads through MiXCR, storing one row per CDR3 protein. The sample carries 200,000 to 250,000 distinct CDR3 sequences, around 8.8% recorded once. Sequenced input: PBMCs or a T cell subset sorted from them (not recorded which). The receptors were gathered from a man younger than 35 who had mild COVID-19 (a few samples of this study predate the infection). Cell type and time point are not known.

The chain is built from TRBV6-6 and TRBJ1-5, with a weak D call TRBD1 (5 bases). Germline assignment: CDR1 MNHNY and CDR2 SVGAGI (reference sequence). The length of the CDR3 is 16 residues. Trimming took 0 bases from V and 4 from J, leaving 13 bases between them. The CDR3 protein is CASSYSGTPGNQPQHF. Here the CDR3 DNA reads TGTGCCAGCAGTTACTCCGGGACGCCTGGAAATCAGCCCCAGCATTTT.

The J gene is TRBJ2-5, the V gene TRBV2, with 7 bases lining up with TRBD1. Germline V gene sequence: CDR1 SNHLY, CDR2 FYNNEI. This CDR3 is 14 amino acids long. V trimming: 4 bases; J trimming: 1 base; junction bases outside the gene matches: 3. Here the CDR3 DNA reads TGTGCCAGCAGTGTGGGACAGCCCCAAGAGACCCAGTACTTC. This encodes CASSVGQPQETQYF.

The V call is TRBV5-1, the J call TRBJ2-3; D might be TRBD1 (6 bases). Germline CDR1 and CDR2: SGHRS and YFSETQ. Trimming took off 7 bases at V and 9 bases at J, with 27 bases between the two ends. This CDR3 is 16 amino acids long. The CDR3 nucleotides read TGCGCCAGCTCTAAGGGGGTTTTCGCCGGTCTGGTCACGCAGTATTTT. Residues: CASSKGVFAGLVTQYF.